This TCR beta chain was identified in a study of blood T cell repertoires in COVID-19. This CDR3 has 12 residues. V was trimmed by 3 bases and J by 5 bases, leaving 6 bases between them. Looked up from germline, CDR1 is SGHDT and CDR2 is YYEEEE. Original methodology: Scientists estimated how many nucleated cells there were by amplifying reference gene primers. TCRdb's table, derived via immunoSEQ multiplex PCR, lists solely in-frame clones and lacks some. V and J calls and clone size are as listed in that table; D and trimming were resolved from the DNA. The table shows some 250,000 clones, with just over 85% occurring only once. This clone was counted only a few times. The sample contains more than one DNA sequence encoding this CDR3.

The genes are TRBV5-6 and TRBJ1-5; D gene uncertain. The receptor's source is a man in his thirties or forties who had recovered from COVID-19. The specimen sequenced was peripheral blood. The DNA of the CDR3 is TGTGCCAGCAGCTCCTCTTATCAGCCCCAGCATTTT. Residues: CASSSSYQPQHF.